This TCR beta chain was identified in a study of regulatory T cells in long-lasting Graves disease. General study results and limits: The study found persistent patients shared more public clonotypes (around 2,500) than new patients (just over 950). Newly diagnosed disease favored TRBV20-1 and TRBJ2-1 over persistent disease.

On this clonotype: The target antigen is unknown. Sequence at one end of the junction differs from germline and may be a read error.

The sample's time point: persistent/refractory GD, antithyroid drugs over 5 years with positive TRAb. Researchers made the TCR library from RNA that was extracted from PBMCs. This CDR3 spans 14 amino acids. Germline values: CDR1 SGHVS, CDR2 FNYEAQ. CDR3-region Arm-PCR and iRepertoire HTBI primers produced the TCR beta libraries. Via MiXCR, TCRdb re-called the multiplex PCR reads, giving one row per CDR3 protein. The sample lists 400,000 to 450,000 distinct CDR3 sequences, around a quarter occurring once. This TCR derives from a female donor with Graves disease. The input for sequencing was peripheral blood mononuclear cells (PBMCs), taken when the disease was refractory, from a patient treated with antithyroid drugs. This chain joins TRBV7-6 and TRBJ2-5, with D perhaps TRBD1 (7 bases). The CDR3 sequence is CASSQGGGAETQYF. CDR3 nucleotide sequence: TGCGCCAGCAGCCAAGGAGGGGGCGCAGAGACCCAGTACTTC. Full variable domain (outside the CDR3, taken from reference TRBV7-6 and TRBJ2-5): GAGVSQSPRYKVTKRGQDVALRCDPISGHVSLYWYRQALGQGPEFLTYFNYEAQQDKSGLPNDRFSAERPEGSISTLTIQRTEQRDSAMYRCASSQGGGAETQYFGPGTRLLVL.